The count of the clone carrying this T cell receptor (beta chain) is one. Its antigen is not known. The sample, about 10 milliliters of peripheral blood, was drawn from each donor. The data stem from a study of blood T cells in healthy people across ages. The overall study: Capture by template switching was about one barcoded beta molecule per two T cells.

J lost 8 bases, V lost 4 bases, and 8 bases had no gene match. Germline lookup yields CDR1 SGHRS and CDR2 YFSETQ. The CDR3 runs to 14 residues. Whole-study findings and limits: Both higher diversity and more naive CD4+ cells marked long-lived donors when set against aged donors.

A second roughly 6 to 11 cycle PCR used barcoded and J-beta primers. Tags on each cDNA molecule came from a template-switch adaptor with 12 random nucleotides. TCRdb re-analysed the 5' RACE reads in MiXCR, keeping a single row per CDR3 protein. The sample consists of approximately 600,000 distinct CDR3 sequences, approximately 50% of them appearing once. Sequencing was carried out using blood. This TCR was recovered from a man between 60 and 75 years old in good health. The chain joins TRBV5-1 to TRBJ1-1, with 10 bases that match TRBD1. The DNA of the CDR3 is TGCGCCAGCAGCATTGCGGGACAGGGGTGCGAAGCTTTCTTT. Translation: CASSIAGQGCEAFF.